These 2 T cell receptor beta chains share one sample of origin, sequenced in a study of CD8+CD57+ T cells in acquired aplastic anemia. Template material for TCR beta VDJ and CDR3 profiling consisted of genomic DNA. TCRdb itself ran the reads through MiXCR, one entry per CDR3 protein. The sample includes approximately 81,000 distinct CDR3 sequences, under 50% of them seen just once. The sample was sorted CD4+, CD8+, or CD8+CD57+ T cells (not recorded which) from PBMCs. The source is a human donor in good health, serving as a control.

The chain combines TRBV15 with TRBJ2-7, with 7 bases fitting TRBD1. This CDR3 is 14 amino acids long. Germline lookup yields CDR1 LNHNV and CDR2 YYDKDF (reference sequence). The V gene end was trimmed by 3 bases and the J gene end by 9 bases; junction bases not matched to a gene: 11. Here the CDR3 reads CATSRAGGPMGQYF. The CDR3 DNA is TGTGCCACCAGCAGGGCAGGGGGACCAATGGGGCAGTACTTC.

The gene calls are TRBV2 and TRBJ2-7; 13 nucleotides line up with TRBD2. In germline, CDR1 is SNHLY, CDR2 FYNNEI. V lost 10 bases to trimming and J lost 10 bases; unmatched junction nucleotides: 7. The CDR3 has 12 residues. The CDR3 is CATRTSGGQQYF. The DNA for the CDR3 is TGTGCCACGAGGACTAGCGGGGGACAACAGTACTTC.